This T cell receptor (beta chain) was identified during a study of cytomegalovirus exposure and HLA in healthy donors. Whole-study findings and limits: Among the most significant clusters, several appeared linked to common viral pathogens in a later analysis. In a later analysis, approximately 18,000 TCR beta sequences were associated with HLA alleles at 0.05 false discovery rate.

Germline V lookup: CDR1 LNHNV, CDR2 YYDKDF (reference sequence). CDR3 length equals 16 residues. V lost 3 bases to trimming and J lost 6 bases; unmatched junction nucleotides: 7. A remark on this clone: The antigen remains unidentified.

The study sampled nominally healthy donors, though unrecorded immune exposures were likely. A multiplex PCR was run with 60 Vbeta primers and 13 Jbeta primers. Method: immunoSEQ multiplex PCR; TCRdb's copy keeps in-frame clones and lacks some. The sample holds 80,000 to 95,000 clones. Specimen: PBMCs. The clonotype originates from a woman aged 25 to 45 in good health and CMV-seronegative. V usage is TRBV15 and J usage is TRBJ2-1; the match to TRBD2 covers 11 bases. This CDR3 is CATSRVAGGPGNEQFF. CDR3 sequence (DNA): TGTGCCACCAGCAGGGTAGCGGGAGGGCCGGGCAATGAGCAGTTCTTC.